These 20 T cell receptor beta chains came from one sample sequenced in a study of cytotoxic CD8 clonotypes in ibrutinib-treated CLL. Measured with immunoSEQ multiplex PCR; TCRdb has only the in-frame clones, and not every one. The sample yields about 330,000 clones, roughly 71% seen once. The sequencing used PBMCs, collected after 36 months of ibrutinib treatment. These TCRs come from a human donor with chronic lymphocytic leukemia.

This clone was observed a few times. This chain joins TRBV5-1 and TRBJ1-2; a weak D match, TRBD1 (5 bases). The V end was cut by 2 bases, the J end by 4 bases, with 15 bases between. The CDR3 extends over 15 amino acids. Germline V gene sequence: CDR1 SGHRS, CDR2 YFSETQ. The CDR3 nucleotides read TGCGCCAGCAGCTTTGACAGTGTCATTCGCTATGGCTACACCTTC. This translates into CASSFDSVIRYGYTF.

The gene calls are TRBV11-1 and TRBJ2-1, with 7 positions matching TRBD2. V gave up 6 bases and J gave up 2 bases; unmatched junction bases: 7. CDR3 length equals 15 residues. In germline, CDR1 is SGHAT, CDR2 FQDESV (reference sequence). CDR3 coding DNA: TGTGCCAGCAGGCTGGGCGGGAGCGCCTACAATGAGCAGTTCTTC. Its translation: CASRLGGSAYNEQFF.

The table lists this clone with a few counts. The CDR3 nucleotides are TGCGCCAGCAGCATGACTAGCGGGATAGGAAACGAGCAGTACTTC. It codes for CASSMTSGIGNEQYF. The chain links TRBV5-1 to TRBJ2-7; 11 nucleotides align to TRBD2. The V segment lost 4 bases and the J segment 5 bases; nucleotides outside the gene matches: 8. CDR1 SGHRS and CDR2 YFSETQ come from the germline V gene. The CDR3 runs 15 residues.

This clone was seen a few times. The rearrangement links TRBV11-2 to TRBJ1-5, with a possible D match to TRBD1 (6 bases). This CDR3 spans 16 amino acids. V shed 1 base and J shed 3 bases, with 13 bases lying between them. Germline CDR1 and CDR2: SGHAT and FQNNGV. The DNA of the CDR3 is TGTGCCAGCAGCTTAGGCATGGGGGCGTTCAATCAGCCCCAGCATTTT. It is translated as CASSLGMGAFNQPQHF. Supplemented by reference TRBV11-2 and TRBJ1-5, the full variable domain reads EAGVAQSPRYKIIEKRQSVAFWCNPISGHATLYWYQQILGQGPKLLIQFQNNGVVDDSQLPKDRFSAERLKGVDSTLKIQPAKLEDSAVYLCASSLGMGAFNQPQHFGDGTRLSIL.

The chain recombines TRBV5-8 with TRBJ2-7, with D unclear. The CDR3 extends over 13 amino acids. Germline lookup yields CDR1 SGHTS and CDR2 YDEGEE. Trimming took 4 bases from V and 4 from J, leaving 12 bases between them. CDR3 sequence: CASSPTVRYEQYF. In nucleotides, the CDR3 is TGTGCCAGCAGCCCGACGGTGAGATACGAGCAGTACTTC.

The chain links TRBV29-1 to TRBJ2-2, with D unclear. The CDR3 is 14 residues long. Germline V gene data show CDR1 as SQVTM and CDR2 as ANQGSEA. Trimming shortened V by 1 base and J by 2 bases, and 8 bases separated the two germline ends. DNA for the CDR3: TGCAGCGTTGAAGGGCAGCTTAACACCGGGGAGCTGTTTTTT. This sequence encodes CSVEGQLNTGELFF.

This clone was observed a handful of times. The V call is TRBV6-5, the J call TRBJ2-7; maybe TRBD1 (6 bases). CDR1 is MNHEY and CDR2 is SVGAGI in the germline V gene. The CDR3 is 16 residues long. The V end was cut by 4 bases, the J end by 2 bases, with 18 bases between. Here the CDR3 DNA reads TGTGCCAGCAGTTCTTATTCGACAGGACAAACCTACGAGCAGTACTTC. Protein: CASSSYSTGQTYEQYF.

The rearrangement uses TRBV9 and TRBJ1-1, with TRBD1 matching over 7 bases. Germline assignment: CDR1 SGDLS and CDR2 YYNGEE. This CDR3 contains 13 residues. V trimming: 3 bases; J trimming: 9 bases; junction bases outside the gene matches: 8. CDR3 amino acids: CASSATWDRKAFF. CDR3 sequence (DNA): TGTGCCAGCAGCGCTACTTGGGACAGAAAAGCTTTCTTT.

This clone occurred a few times. CDR3 nucleotide sequence: TGCGCCAGCAGCTCCAAACCTCCGGGACAGAGCTACGAGCAGTACTTC. Protein sequence: CASSSKPPGQSYEQYF. The genes are TRBV5-1 and TRBJ2-7, with 7 bases matching TRBD1. After removal of 3 bases from V and 3 bases from J, the junction contained 12 bases not matched to a gene. The CDR3 contains 16 residues. Germline lookup yields CDR1 SGHRS and CDR2 YFSETQ.

This sequence joins TRBV6-1 and TRBJ2-7; no firm D call. V lost 1 base, J lost 4 bases, and 11 bases lay in between. The CDR3 spans 14 residues. The germline V gene encodes CDR1 MNHNS and CDR2 SASEGT. The CDR3 here is CASSEGPGQYEQYF. In DNA form, the CDR3 reads TGTGCCAGCAGTGAAGGCCCTGGGCAATACGAGCAGTACTTC.

This clone turned up a few times. The V call is TRBV18, the J call TRBJ2-7, with TRBD1 identical over 8 bases. Trimming removed 4 bases from V and 5 bases from J; junction bases left unmatched: 7. The CDR3 consists of 14 residues. Germline V gene sequence: CDR1 KGHSH, CDR2 LQKENI. CDR3 DNA: TGTGCCAGCTCACGGGGGACAGGAGCCCACGAGCAGTACTTC. Its translation: CASSRGTGAHEQYF.

The chain employs TRBV4-1 and TRBJ1-6; 9 bases map to TRBD1. Germline V gives CDR1 MGHRA, CDR2 YSYEKL. Trimming cost V 5 bases and J 10 bases; bases outside gene matches: 3. This CDR3 spans 13 amino acids. The CDR3 region has the DNA TGCGCCAGCAGCTCACAGGGGGCCTCACCCCTCCACTTT. It codes for CASSSQGASPLHF.

Comment on this clone: The same CDR3 is also encoded by other DNA sequences in this sample. This chain links TRBV29-1 with TRBJ1-2, with 9 bases identical to TRBD1. In germline, CDR1 is SQVTM, CDR2 ANQGSEA. The length of the CDR3 is 12 residues. Trimming cost V 7 bases and J 8 bases; bases outside gene matches: 8. This chain's CDR3 is CSAAGTGNGYTF. CDR3 nucleotides: TGCAGCGCCGCCGGGACAGGGAACGGCTACACCTTC.

The chain links TRBV9 to TRBJ2-5; 8 positions match TRBD1. This CDR3 has 15 amino acids. Trimming removed 4 bases from V and 5 bases from J; junction bases left unmatched: 10. Germline V CDR1 and CDR2: SGDLS, YYNGEE. CDR3 amino acids: CASSFRTGMAETQYF. CDR3 sequence (DNA): TGTGCCAGCAGCTTCCGGACAGGGATGGCGGAGACCCAGTACTTC.

Here the CDR3 reads CASSPAPLTEAFF. CDR3 coding DNA: TGCGCCAGCAGCCCCGCCCCGCTCACTGAAGCTTTCTTT. V and J are TRBV4-1 and TRBJ1-1; D call uncertain. V was pared by 4 bases and J by 4 bases, with 10 bases between. CDR1 and CDR2 (germline): MGHRA, YSYEKL. This CDR3 region has 13 residues.

The chain uses TRBV18 and TRBJ2-2; TRBD1 agrees at 9 bases. The CDR3 contains 14 residues. Germline trimming cut 8 bases from V and 5 bases from J; bases unmatched to any gene: 6. Germline V gene lookup returns CDR1 KGHSH and CDR2 LQKENI. The CDR3 spells CASQRQGDTGELFF. Written as DNA, the CDR3 is TGTGCCAGCCAACGACAGGGGGATACCGGGGAGCTGTTTTTT.

The chain uses TRBV18 and TRBJ1-2; D is unclear. The ends were cut back, 5 bases at V and 4 bases at J, with 8 bases in the middle. Germline assignment: CDR1 KGHSH and CDR2 LQKENI. The length of the CDR3 is 12 residues. The CDR3 DNA sequence: TGTGCCAGCTCAGGGGAGACCTATGGCTACACCTTC. Amino acids: CASSGETYGYTF.

In nucleotides, the CDR3 is TGTGCCAGCAGTGAAAGGGCCCGGGGAAAAGGAGAAAAACTGTTTTTT. Protein sequence: CASSERARGKGEKLFF. V gene TRBV25-1 combines with J gene TRBJ1-4; D call uncertain. CDR1 and CDR2 from the germline V gene are MGHDK and SYGVNS. The CDR3 contains 16 residues. Trimming cost V 2 bases and J 8 bases, with 18 bases left between them.

The V call is TRBV11-2, the J call TRBJ2-2, with TRBD2 matching 8 bases. Germline V lookup: CDR1 SGHAT, CDR2 FQNNGV. The V segment lost 4 bases and the J segment 4 bases; nucleotides outside the gene matches: 8. The CDR3 is made up of 16 amino acids. CDR3 region: CASSSRGLGITGELFF. The CDR3 nucleotides read TGTGCCAGCAGCTCGCGGGGACTAGGGATCACCGGGGAGCTGTTTTTT.

The gene calls are TRBV19 and TRBJ2-3; 7 bases align to TRBD1. Germline V gives CDR1 LNHDA, CDR2 SQIVND (reference sequence). V lost 6 bases to trimming and J lost 0 bases; unmatched junction nucleotides: 12. The CDR3 is made up of 17 amino acids. For the CDR3, the DNA is TGTGCCAGTAGCAATACTCTCGGGACAGAAAGCACAGATACGCAGTATTTT. Translating gives CASSNTLGTESTDTQYF.